This T cell receptor (beta chain) was identified during a study of blood T cells in healthy people across ages. Sample-barcoded 5' priming and a J-beta primer mix drove a second PCR of about 6 to 12 cycles. Every single cDNA molecule received a tag from a template-switch adaptor with 12 random nucleotides. TCRdb itself ran the 5' RACE reads through MiXCR, one entry per CDR3 protein. The table shows more than 1,400,000 distinct CDR3 sequences, with 42% occurring only once. The CDR3 extends over 14 amino acids. Trimming pared 3 bases from V and 8 bases from J, leaving 16 bases between. This clonotype was recorded a few times. Aged about 6 to 95, donors were systemically healthy Caucasians from Russia.

The sequence derives from a woman under 30 in good health. The sample was blood. This chain connects TRBV12-3 or TRBV12-4 to TRBJ1-2; maybe TRBD1 (5 bases). The CDR3 loop is CASSLGTVKKGYTF. The CDR3 coding sequence is TGTGCCAGCAGTTTGGGGACGGTTAAGAAGGGCTACACCTTC.